This TCR beta chain was captured in a study of cytomegalovirus exposure and HLA in healthy donors. With 60 Vbeta and 13 Jbeta primers, the PCR was carried out. The data were produced by immunoSEQ multiplex PCR, yet TCRdb's version contains in-frame clones alone and is incomplete. The sample comprises 280,000 or so clones, 85% to 90% of which are singletons, and 2% to 3% rests with the top ten. The study, taken as a whole, reports: Association of a missense DCLRE1C variant with TCR beta V- and J-gene trimming was reported in a later analysis. DRB1 showed the most TCR associations and HLA-C the fewest in a later analysis, as rates varied by HLA locus. There were reportedly fewer N-insertions in an Asian-associated ancestry cluster than the roughly 670-donor mean, in a later analysis.

Turning to this clone: Antigen specificity is unknown.

The sequencing sample was made of PBMCs. This receptor was taken from a woman aged 18 to 35 in good health and CMV-seronegative.

The CDR3 region has the DNA TGTGCCAGCAGGGAAAAACAGGGAGTTACTGAAAAACTGTTTTTT. Protein product: CASREKQGVTEKLFF. This chain uses TRBV2 with TRBJ1-4; perhaps TRBD1 as D (6 bases). Germline loops: CDR1 SNHLY, CDR2 FYNNEI. The CDR3 consists of 15 residues. V was trimmed by 6 bases and J by 7 bases, leaving 18 bases between them.